This entry lists 20 T cell receptor beta chains sequenced from one sample in a study of blood T cell repertoires in COVID-19. Only in-frame clones appear in the TCRdb table, and some are missing; sequencing was by immunoSEQ multiplex PCR. In the table there are about 220,000 clones, approximately 84% of which are singletons. Specimen: peripheral blood. These receptors came from a woman aged 55-70 years with acute or convalescent COVID-19.

V gene TRBV5-6 combines with J gene TRBJ2-2; 8 bases match TRBD2. The CDR3 contains 16 residues. CDR1 is SGHDT and CDR2 is YYEEEE in the germline V gene. With V trimmed by 6 bases and J by 2 bases, 9 bases remained unmatched. For the CDR3, the DNA is TGTGCCAGCACCGAATACGGGGGGGCCAACACCGGGGAGCTGTTTTTT. It yields the protein CASTEYGGANTGELFF.

This rearrangement joins TRBV18 to TRBJ1-3; TRBD1 is a possible D gene (5 bases). Per the germline V gene, CDR1 is KGHSH and CDR2 is LQKENI. V was clipped by 2 bases and J by 0 bases, with 11 bases between them. This CDR3 is built from 16 residues. CDR3 coding DNA: TGTGCCAGCTCACCATCCAGGGCCGGCTCTGGAAACACCATATATTTT. It is translated as CASSPSRAGSGNTIYF.

The chain uses TRBV14 and TRBJ2-2, with a weak D call TRBD2 (5 bases). Deletions cut 4 bases from V and 8 bases from J, with 8 bases between. The CDR3 sequence is 12 residues long. Looked up from germline, CDR1 is SGHDN and CDR2 is FVKESK. CDR3 loop: CASSPQRGELFF. CDR3 nucleotide sequence: TGTGCCAGCAGCCCCCAGCGGGGGGAGCTGTTTTTT.

The V gene is TRBV18, the J gene TRBJ2-1, with 10 positions matching TRBD2. Germline CDR1 is KGHSH and CDR2 is LQKENI. CDR3 length: 15 amino acids. V shed 1 base and J 7 bases; nucleotides not matched to a gene: 4. Here the CDR3 DNA reads TGTGCCAGCTCACCACAAAGCGGGGGGGCTAATGAGCAGTTCTTC. This encodes CASSPQSGGANEQFF.

The chain combines TRBV4-2 with TRBJ1-3; D gene unclear. V was trimmed by 0 bases and J by 2 bases, leaving 8 bases between them. This CDR3 has 15 residues. The germline V gene has CDR1 LGHNA and CDR2 YNFKEQ. CDR3 nucleotide sequence: TGTGCCAGCAGCCAAGAACTCGGGGCTGGAAACACCATATATTTT. It codes for CASSQELGAGNTIYF.

In this sample, this clone turned up once. The rearrangement uses TRBV29-1 and TRBJ2-1; D may be TRBD2 (6 bases). Germline V gives CDR1 SQVTM, CDR2 ANQGSEA. The germline V and J ends were trimmed by 4 bases and 1 base, with 11 bases remaining between them. The CDR3 length is 14 residues. CDR3 nucleotide sequence: TGCAGCGTTGCCTACGGGGGATCCTACAATGAGCAGTTCTTC. It encodes CSVAYGGSYNEQFF.

The CDR3 DNA reads as TGTGCCAGTCAGGGTAACTATGGCTACACCTTC. Amino acid sequence: CASQGNYGYTF. The V and J genes are TRBV19 and TRBJ1-2; a possible D gene is TRBD1 (5 bases). The V and J ends lost 8 bases and 1 base respectively, with 5 bases between them. Germline assignment: CDR1 LNHDA and CDR2 SQIVND (reference sequence). The CDR3 loop spans 11 amino acids.

The chain joins TRBV7-2 to TRBJ2-1; 9 bases map to TRBD2. CDR1 and CDR2 (germline): SGHTA, FQGNSA. This CDR3 region has 17 residues. V lost 1 base and J lost 7; bases outside the gene matches: 11. The chain's CDR3 is CASSLGGGGASRNEQFF. CDR3 bases: TGTGCCAGCAGCTTAGGAGGCGGGGGGGCCTCTCGGAATGAGCAGTTCTTC.

V and J are TRBV4-3 and TRBJ2-7; 7 bases map to TRBD2. In germline, CDR1 is LGHNA, CDR2 YSLEER. The CDR3 length is 16 residues. J lost 1 base, V lost 1 base, and 7 bases had no gene match. The CDR3 nucleotides read TGCGCCAGCAGCCAAGCTCTCGTCGGGGGGTCCTACGAGCAGTACTTC. Its protein is CASSQALVGGSYEQYF.

This clone has more than one count but fewer than ten. The V call is TRBV6-5, the J call TRBJ1-1; D might be TRBD1 (5 bases). The CDR3 consists of 13 residues. Germline CDR1 and CDR2: MNHEY and SVGAGI. V was pared by 5 bases and J by 1 base, with 8 bases between. The CDR3 region has the DNA TGTGCCAGCAGTCGCACAGGGAACACTGAAGCTTTCTTT. The encoded protein is CASSRTGNTEAFF.

This clone was detected only once. CDR3 nucleotide sequence: TGTGCCAGCAGCCAAGTAGTCTACACCGGGGAGCTGTTTTTT. Residues: CASSQVVYTGELFF. This sequence joins TRBV14 and TRBJ2-2; D ambiguous. This CDR3 has 14 amino acids. Germline CDR1 reads SGHDN; CDR2 reads FVKESK. The V and J ends lost 1 base and 3 bases respectively, with 6 bases between them.

This clone turned up a few times. This chain joins TRBV7-2 and TRBJ1-2, with D possibly TRBD1 on 6 matching bases. With 2 bases removed from V and 7 bases from J, the gap between germline ends came to 14 bases. The CDR3 has 14 amino acids. Germline CDR1 is SGHTA and CDR2 is FQGNSA. The DNA for the CDR3 is TGTGCCAGCAGCTTAAACCCACAGGGAGTTGGCTACACCTTC. Protein product: CASSLNPQGVGYTF.

The V call is TRBV6-5, the J call TRBJ1-5, with TRBD1 as a possible D gene (5 bases). Trimming left V 8 bases short and J 3 bases short, with 14 bases between. In germline, CDR1 is MNHEY, CDR2 SVGAGI. This CDR3 contains 14 residues. CDR3 sequence: CASGRGTFNQPQHF. DNA for the CDR3: TGTGCCAGCGGAAGGGGTACCTTCAATCAGCCCCAGCATTTT.

The chain recombines TRBV29-1 with TRBJ2-1, with D tentatively TRBD1 (5 bases). Germline V gives CDR1 SQVTM, CDR2 ANQGSEA. The V end lost 1 base, the J end lost 4 bases, and 17 bases lay between the germline ends. CDR3 size: 16 residues. CDR3 nucleotides: TGCAGCGTTGAAGGCTCCACAGGTAACGGTTACAATGAGCAGTTCTTC. It is translated as CSVEGSTGNGYNEQFF.

The genes are TRBV30 and TRBJ2-5, with 9 bases fitting TRBD1. The CDR3 spans 15 residues. V lost 5 bases and J lost 1; bases outside the gene matches: 8. Per the germline V gene, CDR1 is GTSNPN and CDR2 is SVGIG (reference sequence). In DNA, the CDR3 is TGTGCCTGGGATAGATACAGGGGGCCCCAAGAGACCCAGTACTTC. Encoded protein: CAWDRYRGPQETQYF.

The V and J genes are TRBV7-3 and TRBJ2-5; 11 bases fit TRBD2. The germline CDR1 and CDR2 sequences are SGHTA and FQGTGA. The V gene end was trimmed by 2 bases and the J gene end by 4 bases; junction bases not matched to a gene: 3. There are 15 residues in the CDR3. The CDR3 bases are TGTGCCAGCAGCTTAGCCGGGACTAGCGGAGAGACCCAGTACTTC. Protein sequence: CASSLAGTSGETQYF.

V is TRBV6-6 and J is TRBJ2-5, with 7 bases fitting TRBD1. The CDR3 consists of 15 residues. Per the germline V gene, CDR1 is MNHNY and CDR2 is SVGAGI (reference sequence). V was clipped by 5 bases and J by 4 bases; unmatched bases: 10. DNA of the CDR3: TGTGCCAGCAGTAGCACCATAAGGGGGCGAGAGACCCAGTACTTC. Encoded protein: CASSSTIRGRETQYF.

The chain joins TRBV5-4 to TRBJ2-2; a possible D gene is TRBD2 (6 bases). The V gene's germline CDR1 is SGHNT and CDR2 YYREEE (reference sequence). This CDR3 has 15 amino acids. V lost 0 bases and J lost 0, with 6 bases in between. CDR3 amino acids: CASSLGLANTGELFF. The CDR3 coding sequence is TGTGCCAGCAGCTTGGGACTAGCGAACACCGGGGAGCTGTTTTTT.

This clone appeared a few times. V usage is TRBV12-3 or TRBV12-4 and J usage is TRBJ1-1, with 8 nucleotides matching TRBD1. The CDR3 is made up of 13 amino acids. Losses at the gene ends were 3 bases for V and 9 bases for J; bases not matched to a gene: 6. The CDR3 region is CASSFAGQGKAFF. The CDR3 DNA follows: TGTGCCAGCAGTTTCGCCGGACAGGGAAAAGCTTTCTTT.

The chain carries TRBV6-1 and TRBJ2-1; no clear D. CDR3 length: 15 residues. Germline CDR1 MNHNS, CDR2 SASEGT. Trimming stripped 3 bases from V and 1 base from J, with 10 bases between. Written as DNA, the CDR3 is TGTGCCAGCAGTGACCAGGATACTTCCTACAATGAGCAGTTCTTC. Protein product: CASSDQDTSYNEQFF.